Listed below are T cell receptor beta chains from one sample, sequenced in a study of cytomegalovirus exposure and HLA in healthy donors. Profiling relied on immunoSEQ multiplex PCR, and the TCRdb table lists in-frame clones only, not all of them. The sample yields about 140,000 clones, over 60% seen once. The sequencing sample was made of PBMCs. These receptor sequences come from a middle-aged man in good health and CMV-seronegative. Each CDR3 is given with its conserved first and last residue. A D gene is named only where the DNA matches it firmly. Not every row has a clone size; where given, it reads once, few, many or a size class.

J | V | D | size | length | DNA | CDR3
TRBJ1-2 | TRBV25-1 | . | . | 11 | TGTGCGAGCAGCAATAACTATGGCTACACCTTC | CASSNNYGYTF
TRBJ2-7 | TRBV9 | TRBD2 | . | 13 | TGTGCCAGCAGCCCTCAGCGGGACTCTAGGCAGTACTTC | CASSPQRDSRQYF
TRBJ2-3 | TRBV5-8 | TRBD2 | . | 14 | TGTGCCAGCAGCTTCGGACTAGCCGCAGATACGCAGTATTTT | CASSFGLAADTQYF
TRBJ1-4 | TRBV29-1 | TRBD1 | . | 17 | TGCAGCGTTGCTTTAACCCCGGGACAGGCAACTAATGAAAAACTGTTTTTT | CSVALTPGQATNEKLFF
TRBJ2-7 | TRBV6-6 | . | . | 16 | TGTGCCAGCACCCAATCAGCTGCAGGGGTACCCTACGAGCAGTACTTC | CASTQSAAGVPYEQYF
TRBJ2-3 | TRBV6-5 | . | . | 13 | TGTGCCAGCAGCCTGGTGGGAGCAGATACGCAGTATTTT | CASSLVGADTQYF
TRBJ1-2 | TRBV15 | TRBD1 | . | 16 | TGTGCCACCAGCAGAGAAGGGCGGGGACAGGTCTATGGCTACACCTTC | CATSREGRGQVYGYTF
TRBJ2-2 | TRBV5-1 | . | few | 14 | TGCGCCAGCCATGACAGGACGAACACCGGGGAGCTGTTTTTT | CASHDRTNTGELFF
TRBJ1-1 | TRBV5-1 | . | . | 14 | TGCGCCAGCAGCCCCCTCGGGATTCGGACTGAAGCTTTCTTT | CASSPLGIRTEAFF
TRBJ2-7 | TRBV6-1 | TRBD2 | . | 18 | TGTGCCAGCAGTGAAGTGGCTAGCGGGGGGGCAAGTTCCTACGAGCAGTACTTC | CASSEVASGGASSYEQYF
TRBJ2-7 | TRBV4-3 | TRBD1 | once | 15 | TGCGCCAGCAGCCAAGGACAGGGTCGGTCCTACGAGCAGTACTTC | CASSQGQGRSYEQYF
TRBJ2-7 | TRBV5-1 | TRBD2 | few | 18 | TGCGCCAGCAGCCTCTACCCCGGGACATTTAGCGGGACCTACGAGCAGTACTTC | CASSLYPGTFSGTYEQYF
TRBJ1-1 | TRBV7-8 | . | . | 15 | TGTGCCAGCAGCTTCCTAGACAGCCGGAACACTGAAGCTTTCTTT | CASSFLDSRNTEAFF
TRBJ2-3 | TRBV4-1 | TRBD2 | . | 17 | TGCGCCAGCAGCCATGGACTAGCGGGGGCCCCCACAGATACGCAGTATTTT | CASSHGLAGAPTDTQYF
TRBJ1-2 | TRBV30 | . | few | 12 | TGTGCCTGGAACGGGGGAGGGGATGGCTACACCTTC | CAWNGGGDGYTF
TRBJ2-3 | TRBV30 | . | . | 14 | TGTGCCTGGAGTGTACGAGGATCCACAGATACGCAGTATTTT | CAWSVRGSTDTQYF
TRBJ1-1 | TRBV29-1 | TRBD1 | . | 12 | TGCAGCGGGCTGACAGGGGTGGATGAAGCTTTCTTT | CSGLTGVDEAFF
TRBJ2-7 | TRBV5-1 | TRBD1 | once | 14 | TGCGCCAGCAGCTCCGGGACAGGGATGGGGGAGCAGTACTTC | CASSSGTGMGEQYF
TRBJ1-5 | TRBV10-1 | . | few | 16 | TGCGCCAGCAGTTCTGTTTCCAGGGCCTGGGTCGGGCCCCAGCATTTT | CASSSVSRAWVGPQHF
TRBJ2-7 | TRBV7-9 | . | . | 15 | TGTGCCAGCAGCTTAGGACAGATAAGAAACTACGAGCAGTACTTC | CASSLGQIRNYEQYF
TRBJ2-2 | TRBV11-2 | . | . | 16 | TGTGCCAGCAGCTTATCTTTGACCGCGGTCACGGGGGAGCTGTTTTTT | CASSLSLTAVTGELFF
TRBJ1-6 | TRBV7-8 | . | . | 16 | TGTGCCAGCAGCCCACAGGGAACCTCCTATAATTCACCCCTCCACTTT | CASSPQGTSYNSPLHF
TRBJ2-3 | TRBV5-8 | TRBD2 | few | 17 | TGTGCCAGCAGCCCCCAGCGGGGGGGCTCTAGCACAGATACGCAGTATTTT | CASSPQRGGSSTDTQYF
TRBJ1-3 | TRBV19 | . | . | 14 | TGTGCCACAGAGGAGCCTCGACTTGGAAACACCATATATTTT | CATEEPRLGNTIYF
TRBJ1-6 | TRBV15 | . | . | 15 | TGTGCCACCAGCAGTGTACGGGGGAAGGGTTCACCCCTCCACTTT | CATSSVRGKGSPLHF
TRBJ2-1 | TRBV5-1 | . | . | 13 | TGCGCCAGCAGCTCATTCCAGGGATATGAGCAGTTCTTC | CASSSFQGYEQFF
TRBJ2-7 | TRBV11-3 | . | few | 12 | TGTGCCAGCAGTCCTACCACCTACGAGCAGTACTTC | CASSPTTYEQYF
TRBJ1-2 | TRBV5-4 | . | . | 17 | TGTGCCAGCAGCCCAGGACTCCGGAGTGGGGGGGGCTATGGCTACACCTTC | CASSPGLRSGGGYGYTF
TRBJ2-7 | TRBV11-3 | TRBD2 | . | 15 | TGTGCCAGCAGTCTCAGCGGGAGCCAGACCTACGAGCAGTACTTC | CASSLSGSQTYEQYF
TRBJ2-5 | TRBV30 | . | few | 14 | TGTGCCTGGAGTGCGCAAATCCCCGGGGAGACCCAGTACTTC | CAWSAQIPGETQYF
TRBJ2-7 | TRBV7-9 | . | . | 13 | TGTGCCAGCAGCTTAGCGCCGGGGGATGAGCAGTACTTC | CASSLAPGDEQYF
TRBJ1-1 | TRBV2 | . | . | 15 | TGTGCCAGCAGTGAAGCAAGGGTGGGGGCCACTGAAGCTTTCTTT | CASSEARVGATEAFF
TRBJ2-7 | TRBV7-9 | TRBD2 | . | 14 | TGTGCCAGCAGCTCGATAGCGGGAGCTTACGAGCAGTACTTC | CASSSIAGAYEQYF
TRBJ2-1 | TRBV9 | . | . | 15 | TGTGCCAGCAGCGTAGAGGGACTCAAAAACAATGAGCAGTTCTTC | CASSVEGLKNNEQFF
TRBJ2-1 | TRBV29-1 | . | . | 13 | TGCAGCGTTGACAGGGACATCTTCAATGAGCAGTTCTTC | CSVDRDIFNEQFF
TRBJ1-1 | TRBV4-3 | . | few | 13 | TGCGCCAGCAGCCTCGGCGGGGAGGTTGAAGCTTTCTTT | CASSLGGEVEAFF
TRBJ1-1 | TRBV7-2 | . | . | 14 | TGTGCCAGCAGCCCCTACTCCCTGCGCACTGAAGCTTTCTTT | CASSPYSLRTEAFF
TRBJ2-1 | TRBV11-2 | TRBD2 | few | 18 | TGTGCCAGCAGCTCCTCGGGGGGTAGCGGCGGAGTCTACAATGAGCAGTTCTTC | CASSSSGGSGGVYNEQFF
TRBJ2-1 | TRBV7-8 | . | few | 16 | TGTGCCAGCAGCAAACTAAGCGGGCCCCTAAGGTGGGAGCAGTTCTTC | CASSKLSGPLRWEQFF
TRBJ1-2 | TRBV18 | . | . | 15 | TGTGCCAGCTCACCCCCTGGTAGGCCCCGCGGGGGCTACACCTTC | CASSPPGRPRGGYTF